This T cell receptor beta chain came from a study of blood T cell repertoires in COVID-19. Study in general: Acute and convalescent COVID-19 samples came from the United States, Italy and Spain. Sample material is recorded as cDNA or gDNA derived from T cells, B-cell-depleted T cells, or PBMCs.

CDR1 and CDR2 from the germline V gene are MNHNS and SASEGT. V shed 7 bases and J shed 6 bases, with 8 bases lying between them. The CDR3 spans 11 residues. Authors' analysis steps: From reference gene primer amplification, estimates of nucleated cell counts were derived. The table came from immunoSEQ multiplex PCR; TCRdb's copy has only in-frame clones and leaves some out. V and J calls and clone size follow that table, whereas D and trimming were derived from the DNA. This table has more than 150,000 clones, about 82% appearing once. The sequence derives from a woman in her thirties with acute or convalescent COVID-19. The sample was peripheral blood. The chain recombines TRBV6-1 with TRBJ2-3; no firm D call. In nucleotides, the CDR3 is TGTGCCAGCAAAAACGGGGATACGCAGTATTTT. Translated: CASKNGDTQYF.